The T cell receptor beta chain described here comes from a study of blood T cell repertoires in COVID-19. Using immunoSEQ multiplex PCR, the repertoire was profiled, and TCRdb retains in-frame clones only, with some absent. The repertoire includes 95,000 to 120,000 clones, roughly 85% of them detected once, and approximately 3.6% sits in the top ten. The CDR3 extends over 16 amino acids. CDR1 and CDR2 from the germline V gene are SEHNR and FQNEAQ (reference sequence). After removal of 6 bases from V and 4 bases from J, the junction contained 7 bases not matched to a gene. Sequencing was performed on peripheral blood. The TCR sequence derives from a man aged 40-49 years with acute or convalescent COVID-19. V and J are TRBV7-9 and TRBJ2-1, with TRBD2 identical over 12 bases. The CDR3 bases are TGTGCCAGCAGACCGACTAGCGGGGGAACTTACAATGAGCAGTTCTTC. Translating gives CASRPTSGGTYNEQFF.